Reported below is one T cell receptor (beta chain). CDR1 and CDR2 from the germline V gene are MDHEN and SYDVKM. CDR3 length: 15 residues. Deletions cut 3 bases from V and 4 bases from J, with 15 bases between. The source of the sample is a study of blood T cell repertoires in COVID-19. Turning to the study itself: The origin of the acute and convalescent COVID-19 samples was the United States, Italy and Spain. The analysed material was cDNA or gDNA that came from T cells, B-cell-depleted T cells, or PBMCs.

Sequenced by immunoSEQ multiplex PCR; TCRdb stores in-frame clones only, minus some. The data hold around 200,000 clones, with over 80% observed a single time. Seattle patients were enrolled while actively infected and followed longitudinally. This clonotype originated in a woman aged 40 to 50 with COVID-19, enrolled during active disease. The genes are TRBV28 and TRBJ1-1, with D maybe TRBD1 (6 bases). Sequencing was performed on peripheral blood. The CDR3 DNA is TGTGCCAGCAGTTTGGTAGTAGGCAGGGGCACTGAAGCTTTCTTT. It encodes CASSLVVGRGTEAFF.